The sample holds many counts of the clone carrying this TCR beta chain. The authors amplified TCR beta CDR3 regions from RNA transcripts. Amplification began with first-round RT-PCR using HTBI primers, then second-round multiplex PCR was performed. TCRdb fed the multiplex PCR reads into MiXCR, producing one record per CDR3 protein. Of hundreds of thousands of distinct CDR3 sequences in the sample, 20% to 25% were seen once. The record originates from a study of Graves' ophthalmopathy and Graves' hyperthyroidism. Sequencing was performed on peripheral blood. The receptor was isolated from a woman aged 18-29 years with stable Graves' hyperthyroidism.

The CDR3 coding sequence is TGTGCCAGCAGCTTAGTCGGGGGGGAAGGCTACACCTTC. Its protein is CASSLVGGEGYTF. The rearrangement joins TRBV7-2 to TRBJ1-2, with D possibly matching TRBD1 (5 bases). The CDR3 has 13 residues. V dropped 1 base and J dropped 8 bases, with 11 bases sitting between them. Germline assignment: CDR1 SGHTA and CDR2 FQGNSA.